The present entry profiles one TCR beta chain with its context. V was pared by 4 bases and J by 0 bases, with 11 bases between. Germline loops: CDR1 MNHEY, CDR2 SVGAGI. This CDR3 has 15 amino acids. This sample was included in a study of technical replicates of blood from a few donors. Profiled with immunoSEQ multiplex PCR; TCRdb holds only in-frame clones, not every one. Here the sample spans approximately 59,000 clones, over 90% being singletons. The source is a human donor in good health. Some clones in this sample may be carry-over from other donors' samples. The chain recombines TRBV6-5 with TRBJ2-3, with D perhaps matching TRBD2 (6 bases). Material for sequencing was PBMCs. This CDR3 reads CASSWTTASTDTQYF. CDR3 nucleotides: TGTGCCAGCAGTTGGACTACCGCTAGCACAGATACGCAGTATTTT.